The clone carrying this T cell receptor (beta chain) was seen a handful of times. Its antigen is unknown. The record originates from a study of T cells in Graves' hyperthyroidism and ophthalmopathy. V lost 2 bases and J lost 3, with 8 bases in between. Germline lookup yields CDR1 LNHDA and CDR2 SQIVND (reference sequence). The CDR3 consists of 14 residues. It was RNA transcripts that yielded the amplified TCR beta CDR3 regions. An initial round of RT-PCR targeting the TCR CDR3 relied on the HTBI primer set. MiXCR, run by TCRdb on the multiplex PCR reads, gives a single entry per CDR3 protein. The data show about 350,000 distinct CDR3 sequences, with roughly 13% seen just once and just under 25% held by the top ten. Regarding the study as a whole: Most expanded thyroid clonotypes above 0.001 also appeared in blood. From stable hyperthyroidism, ophthalmopathy was separated by a 13 V-J model.

Patients aged 18 to 65 had newly diagnosed hyperthyroidism that had lasted under 2 months. Clinical symptoms, serum thyroxine, TRAb, thyroid ultrasound and orbital computed tomography established diagnosis. The chain joins TRBV19 to TRBJ1-5; D gene uncertain. Sequencing used blood. The TCR originated in a woman aged 25-40 years with Graves' hyperthyroidism. The CDR3 nucleotides are TGTGCCAGTAGTATAAGGCACACCAATCAGCCCCAGCATTTT. As protein: CASSIRHTNQPQHF.